The 10 T cell receptor beta chains reported below all come from one sample, sequenced in a study. TCRdb ran MiXCR on the 5' RACE reads and lists one entry per CDR3 protein. The table shows roughly 45,000 distinct CDR3 sequences, with roughly a fifth occurring only once. Tregs were sorted as CD4+CD25+CD127-/low cells. The sample comprised Tregs sorted from blood. These TCRs come from a female donor with breast cancer.

The table lists this clonotype with many counts. V gene TRBV5-1 combines with J gene TRBJ2-1; TRBD2 matches at 8 bases. V lost 4 bases to trimming and J lost 5 bases; unmatched junction nucleotides: 11. Germline CDR1 is SGHRS and CDR2 is YFSETQ. This CDR3 has 16 amino acids. DNA of the CDR3: TGCGCCAGCAGCCCTAGCGGGCACATGGTACACAATGAGCAGTTCTTC. As protein: CASSPSGHMVHNEQFF.

This clonotype has a count of ten or more. The CDR3 coding sequence is TGTGCCAGCAGTTTAGGGTCGGGTCGGTGGAACACTGAAGCTTTCTTT. Protein product: CASSLGSGRWNTEAFF. This sequence joins TRBV12-3 or TRBV12-4 and TRBJ1-1; D call uncertain. The CDR3 consists of 16 residues. The germline V and J ends were trimmed by 1 base and 1 base, with 13 bases remaining between them.

Here the CDR3 DNA reads TGTGCCAGCCGTCCCCCTTCAGGGAACAGCTCCTACGAGCAGTACTTC. Its translation is CASRPPSGNSSYEQYF. The chain employs TRBV7-9 and TRBJ2-7, with D possibly matching TRBD1 (5 bases). The CDR3 sequence is 16 residues long. Germline assignment: CDR1 SEHNR and CDR2 FQNEAQ (reference sequence). Between the trimmed V and J ends, which lost 8 bases and 0 bases, there was a span of 20 bases.

This clonotype was found many times. The genes are TRBV29-1 and TRBJ2-7; 10 bases line up with TRBD2. J gave up 5 bases and V 1 base, and 5 bases lay outside the gene matches. CDR1 SQVTM and CDR2 ANQGSEA come from the germline V gene. The CDR3 is made up of 14 amino acids. The CDR3 region has the DNA TGCAGCGTTGAAGGCCTAGCGGGGGAGAACGAGCAGTACTTC. Translating gives CSVEGLAGENEQYF.

This clonotype was counted between two and nine times. This chain joins TRBV12-3 or TRBV12-4 and TRBJ2-5; 12 bases line up with TRBD2. The CDR3 has 20 amino acids. The junction had 21 bases not matched to a gene; V was cut back by 5 bases and J by 5 bases. CDR3 bases: TGTGCCAGCAGTAGCAGGACAGCCTTCCTAGCGGGAGGGCCCCAGGAGACCCAGTACTTC. This gives the protein CASSSRTAFLAGGPQETQYF.

A few counts support this clonotype. This chain joins TRBV12-3 or TRBV12-4 and TRBJ1-5; D unclear. V was cut by 5 bases and J by 4 bases, with 12 bases left in between. The CDR3 has 14 amino acids. The chain's CDR3 is CASSPLRGNQPQHF. DNA of the CDR3: TGTGCCAGCAGTCCCCTTCGTGGGAATCAGCCCCAGCATTTT.

The gene calls are TRBV9 and TRBJ2-1, with unresolved D. Germline CDR1 reads SGDLS; CDR2 reads YYNGEE. Trimming shortened V by 1 base and J by 0 bases, and 8 bases separated the two germline ends. The CDR3 totals 15 residues. CDR3 bases: TGTGCCAGCAGCGTAAGCCTAAGCTCCTACAATGAGCAGTTCTTC. It codes for CASSVSLSSYNEQFF. The full variable domain, rest sourced from reference TRBV9 and TRBJ2-1, is DSGVTQTPKHLITATGQRVTLRCSPRSGDLSVYWYQQSLDQGLQFLIQYYNGEERAKGNILERFSAQQFPDLHSELNLSSLELGDSALYFCASSVSLSSYNEQFFGPGTRLTVL.

Relative to its sample, this clonotype is medium-sized (0.01 to 0.1%). This chain joins TRBV5-6 and TRBJ1-5; no definite D call. Per the germline V gene, CDR1 is SGHDT and CDR2 is YYEEEE. The CDR3 extends over 13 amino acids. Between the trimmed V and J ends, which lost 0 bases and 6 bases, there was a span of 7 bases. CDR3 nucleotide sequence: TGTGCCAGCAGCTTGGGAGTTGGTCAGCCCCAGCATTTT. Its protein is CASSLGVGQPQHF.

The table lists this clonotype with many counts. The chain recombines TRBV12-3 or TRBV12-4 with TRBJ1-2; D gene uncertain. The CDR3 spans 12 residues. The germline V and J ends were trimmed by 2 bases and 7 bases, with 8 bases remaining between them. CDR3 protein: CASSLLDSGYTF. CDR3 sequence (DNA): TGTGCCAGCAGTTTACTGGATAGTGGCTACACCTTC.

Points on this clonotype: At one boundary the junction diverges from the germline segment, which might be a read error. The V and J genes are TRBV4-2 and TRBJ2-6, with a tentative D call TRBD1 (6 bases). The CDR3 runs to 17 residues. The V gene's germline CDR1 is LGHNA and CDR2 YNFKEQ. Here the CDR3 DNA reads TGTGCCAGCAGCTTAGGGGACATTACATCTGTGGCCAACGTCCTGACTTTC. It specifies CASSLGDITSVANVLTF.